The subject of this entry is one T cell receptor beta chain. Its cognate antigen is unknown. TEMRA cells were FACS-enriched, unlike CD8+ and CD4+ T cells, which were negatively isolated. Random hexamers were used to reverse transcribe the RNA input (about 0.5 to 1 ug). A multiplex approach, immunoSEQ multiplex PCR, amplified TCR beta CDR3 across 54 Vbeta and 13 Jbeta. TCRdb ran MiXCR on the immunoSEQ multiplex PCR reads and lists one entry per CDR3 protein. The data hold 140,000 or so distinct CDR3 sequences, with 85% to 95% observed a single time. The data stem from a study of CD8 T cells in Susac syndrome. General observations from the study: The number of individuals included in the study's TCR sequencing and HLA analysis was acknowledged as relatively small.

With 5 bases clipped from V and 2 bases from J, the junction kept 6 bases outside the gene matches. This CDR3 spans 16 amino acids. Looked up from germline, CDR1 is SEHNR and CDR2 is FQNEAQ (reference sequence). The chain joins TRBV7-9 to TRBJ1-5; TRBD1 matches at 10 bases. The source is a human donor with multiple sclerosis. The sequenced sample was CD4+ T cells from PBMCs. The CDR3 DNA follows: TGTGCCAGCAGCCTGTGGACAGGGGGAGGCAATCAGCCCCAGCATTTT. Translating it yields CASSLWTGGGNQPQHF.